Listed below are T cell receptor beta chains from one sample, sequenced in a study of blood T cells in healthy people across ages. TCRdb fed the 5' RACE reads into MiXCR, producing one record per CDR3 protein. The sample has around 500,000 distinct CDR3 sequences, approximately 26% seen once; the top ten hold about 3.9%. These same records also appear under a second study, on T cells of mothers and their children.

Material for sequencing was blood. All receptors derive from a boy aged 2-9 years in good health. Both conserved end residues are part of each CDR3. A D gene is named only where the DNA matches it firmly. Some rows mark clone size as missing; the rest say once, few, many or name a class of expanded clone.

TRBV4-3	NA	TRBJ2-1	TRBD2	TGCGCCAGCAGCCAATCGGCGGGAGACAATGAGCAGTTCTTC	CASSQSAGDNEQFF
TRBV5-1	NA	TRBJ2-5	NA	TGCGCCAGCAGCTTGGGAACGGCGGGGCCGGGGAAAGAGACCCAGTACTTC	CASSLGTAGPGKETQYF
TRBV7-3	few	TRBJ1-1	NA	TGTGCCAGCAGCCCCTCGCGGGGCCTTGAAGCTTTCTTT	CASSPSRGLEAFF
TRBV10-3	few	TRBJ2-1	TRBD1	TGTGCCATCAGTGAGTCAGGGATCGACAGGGGGCAAAATGAGCAGTTCTTC	CAISESGIDRGQNEQFF
TRBV10-3	many	TRBJ1-1	NA	TGTGCCATCAGTAACAACGCGGGCGCTGAAGCTTTCTTT	CAISNNAGAEAFF
TRBV9	NA	TRBJ1-1	NA	TGTGCCAGCAACGGACAGTCGAACACTGAAGCTTTCTTT	CASNGQSNTEAFF
TRBV7-9	many	TRBJ2-1	TRBD2	TGTGCCAGCAGCTTAGGGCAGGGTGGGACTAGCGGGAGTGATGAGCAGTTCTTC	CASSLGQGGTSGSDEQFF
TRBV4-2	NA	TRBJ1-4	NA	TGTGCCAGCAGCCAAGTTCTGGGGGGAGTGAATGAAAAACTGTTTTTT	CASSQVLGGVNEKLFF
TRBV12-3/TRBV12-4	many	TRBJ1-5	TRBD1	TGTGCCAGCAGTCTTCAGGGGGCGAGCAATCAGCCCCAGCATTTT	CASSLQGASNQPQHF
TRBV28	NA	TRBJ1-2	NA	TGTGCCAGCAGTTTTATTACGCCCGAAGCTAACTATGGCTACACCTTC	CASSFITPEANYGYTF
TRBV29-1	many	TRBJ2-3	NA	TGCAGCGTTGAGTCCACGGGGGATACGCAGTATTTT	CSVESTGDTQYF
TRBV27	few	TRBJ1-2	TRBD1	TGTGCCACCACCTCTAGGACAGGAATCAATGGCTACACCTTC	CATTSRTGINGYTF